A selection of T cell receptor beta chains follows, all from one sample in a study of cytomegalovirus exposure and HLA in healthy donors. Produced via immunoSEQ multiplex PCR; TCRdb's table is partial and in-frame only. Of about 230,000 clones in the sample, around 88% are singletons; the top ten hold approximately 1%. Sequencing input: PBMCs. Receptors were obtained from a woman between 18 and 29 years old in good health and CMV-seronegative. The CDR3 runs from the conserved cysteine through the conserved F or W. The order of the fields is clone size, J gene, D gene, V gene, CDR3 protein, CDR3 DNA. The D gene is left open where the match is weak. The size of a clone is reported for some rows only, either as once, few or many, or as a class for expanded clones.

. | TRBJ2-3 | . | TRBV13 | CASSPGGNTQYF | TGTGCCAGCAGCCCCGGAGGGAATACGCAGTATTTT
. | TRBJ2-3 | TRBD2 | TRBV2 | CASKTSAFGDTQYF | TGTGCCAGCAAGACTAGCGCATTTGGAGATACGCAGTATTTT
. | TRBJ1-2 | TRBD1 | TRBV5-1 | CASSARPTGAEYGYTF | TGCGCCAGCAGCGCAAGGCCGACAGGGGCGGAATATGGCTACACCTTC
few | TRBJ2-2 | . | TRBV18 | CASSPRSSGNTGELFF | TGTGCCAGCTCACCACGATCGAGCGGGAACACCGGGGAGCTGTTTTTT
. | TRBJ2-1 | . | TRBV19 | CASSPGRAYNEQFF | TGTGCCAGTAGTCCCGGGAGAGCCTACAATGAGCAGTTCTTC
once | TRBJ2-2 | TRBD1 | TRBV9 | CASSPGTGVSGELFF | TGTGCCAGCAGCCCCGGGACAGGGGTATCCGGGGAGCTGTTTTTT
. | TRBJ2-7 | . | TRBV13 | CASSSAGTRPLEQYF | TGTGCCAGCAGCTCGGCCGGGACTCGACCCCTCGAGCAGTACTTC
. | TRBJ1-3 | . | TRBV5-6 | CASSLALGLPGNTIYF | TGTGCCAGCAGTCTTGCGTTGGGACTGCCTGGAAACACCATATATTTT
. | TRBJ2-3 | TRBD1 | TRBV4-2 | CASSPRTGDGTDTQYF | TGTGCCAGCAGCCCGAGGACAGGCGACGGCACAGATACGCAGTATTTT
once | TRBJ2-1 | . | TRBV5-4 | CASSPADSSYNEQFF | TGTGCCAGCAGTCCGGCGGACAGCTCCTACAATGAGCAGTTCTTC
. | TRBJ2-3 | . | TRBV4-3 | CASSQYVGGGAADTQYF | TGCGCCAGCAGCCAATACGTGGGAGGGGGGGCCGCAGATACGCAGTATTTT
. | TRBJ1-1 | . | TRBV7-9 | CASRPKTGPNTEAFF | TGTGCCAGCAGACCTAAGACAGGACCGAACACTGAAGCTTTCTTT
. | TRBJ2-5 | TRBD2 | TRBV6-1 | CASSWTSDLETQYF | TGTGCCAGCAGTTGGACTAGCGATCTCGAGACCCAGTACTTC
. | TRBJ2-7 | . | TRBV2 | CASRGGRGGSYEQYF | TGTGCCAGCAGGGGGGGGCGCGGAGGTTCCTACGAGCAGTACTTC
. | TRBJ1-3 | . | TRBV30 | CAWSPGAGGNTIYF | TGTGCCTGGAGTCCAGGGGCTGGTGGAAACACCATATATTTT
once | TRBJ2-3 | TRBD1 | TRBV29-1 | CSVMGTVTDTQYF | TGCAGCGTTATGGGGACAGTCACAGATACGCAGTATTTT
. | TRBJ2-7 | TRBD2 | TRBV18 | CASSQGLAFGEQYF | TGTGCCAGCTCACAGGGACTAGCTTTTGGCGAGCAGTACTTC
. | TRBJ2-1 | TRBD2 | TRBV19 | CASSSGRLYNEQFF | TGTGCCAGTAGCAGCGGGAGGCTTTACAATGAGCAGTTCTTC
. | TRBJ1-1 | TRBD1 | TRBV9 | CASSATPGQGPEAFF | TGTGCCAGCAGCGCTACGCCGGGACAGGGCCCTGAAGCTTTCTTT
. | TRBJ2-5 | TRBD2 | TRBV15 | CATRDTRGLAGQETQYF | TGTGCCACCAGAGATACACGTGGACTAGCGGGTCAAGAGACCCAGTACTTC
. | TRBJ2-5 | . | TRBV14 | CASSQKRDYQETQYF | TGTGCCAGCAGCCAAAAACGGGACTACCAAGAGACCCAGTACTTC
. | TRBJ2-2 | . | TRBV5-6 | CASSLGLSWTANTGELFF | TGTGCCAGCAGCTTGGGGTTGAGCTGGACAGCGAACACCGGGGAGCTGTTTTTT
. | TRBJ2-5 | . | TRBV6-6 | CASSNMHSQETQYF | TGTGCCAGCAGCAACATGCACAGCCAAGAGACCCAGTACTTC
. | TRBJ2-2 | TRBD1 | TRBV5-1 | CASSFGARQGDTGELFF | TGCGCCAGCAGCTTTGGTGCGAGACAGGGCGACACCGGGGAGCTGTTTTTT
. | TRBJ2-1 | . | TRBV5-1 | CASSLTGYNEQFF | TGCGCCAGCAGCCTGACTGGCTACAATGAGCAGTTCTTC
. | TRBJ2-3 | . | TRBV7-2 | CASSLRISTDTQYF | TGTGCCAGCAGCTTGCGCATAAGCACAGATACGCAGTATTTT
. | TRBJ2-1 | TRBD2 | TRBV4-1 | CASSPSGGTYREQFF | TGCGCCAGCAGCCCTAGCGGGGGGACCTACCGGGAGCAGTTCTTC